This entry concerns a single T cell receptor (beta chain). From germline, CDR1 is LGHNA and CDR2 YSLEER. V lost 1 base and J 3 bases, leaving 12 bases between the germline ends. This CDR3 has 15 residues. Patients from Seattle were sampled longitudinally, starting during active infection. This sample is part of a study of blood T cell repertoires in COVID-19. Study context: Spain, Italy and the United States supplied samples that represented acute and convalescent COVID-19.

Generated by immunoSEQ multiplex PCR, the TCRdb table keeps only in-frame clones and is missing some. Of 130,000 to 150,000 clones detected, 75% to 90% appear once; the ten largest clones hold approximately 8%. The sample taken for sequencing was peripheral blood. The rearrangement joins TRBV4-3 to TRBJ1-2; TRBD1 might be the D (5 bases). This TCR derives from a woman aged 60-70 years with COVID-19, enrolled during active disease. CDR3 nucleotides: TGCGCCAGCAGCCAAGCGGTAACAGGCCACTATGGCTACACCTTC. Amino acid sequence: CASSQAVTGHYGYTF.